Below are 12 T cell receptor beta chains sequenced from a single sample in a study of cytomegalovirus exposure and HLA in healthy donors (dated by TCRdb to 2016 to 2017). Library preparation employed the immunoSEQ multiplex PCR assay. The multiplex PCR relied on a mix of 60 forward primers for TCR Vbeta segments and 13 reverse primers for TCR Jbeta segments. TCRdb obtained this table from immuneACCESS and retained in-frame rearrangements with V and J assigned. These tables miss some clones; where compared with another copy, unresolved V genes account for less than half of the shortfall, and the remainder is unexplained. This sample has roughly 150,000 clones in its table, and 75% to 90% of those were observed once. The ten largest make up about 2.3% of the sample. Specimen: PBMCs. These receptors were taken from a male donor in good health and CMV-seronegative.

Notes on this clone: Other DNA sequences from this sample encode an identical CDR3 as well. The chain employs TRBV5-1 and TRBJ2-5; 7 positions agree with TRBD1. Germline CDR1 reads SGHRS; CDR2 reads YFSETQ. The CDR3 spans 14 residues. V lost 0 bases and J lost 5; bases outside the gene matches: 4. CDR3 nucleotide sequence: TGCGCCAGCAGCTTGGGAGGGGGCCAGGAGACCCAGTACTTC. Residues: CASSLGGGQETQYF.

V and J are TRBV10-1 and TRBJ2-1; D perhaps matches TRBD2 (6 bases). Germline V CDR1 and CDR2: WNHNN, SYGVQD (reference sequence). This CDR3 region has 14 residues. The V end lost 9 bases, the J end lost 8 bases, and 20 bases lay between the germline ends. As DNA, the CDR3 is TGCGCCAGTACCCCAGGGACTGGAAGGGATGAGCAGTTCTTC. Its protein is CASTPGTGRDEQFF.

This chain links TRBV5-1 with TRBJ2-3; 7 bases fit TRBD2. The V segment lost 0 bases and the J segment 3 bases; nucleotides outside the gene matches: 10. The length of the CDR3 is 17 residues. Germline CDR1 is SGHRS and CDR2 is YFSETQ. The CDR3 DNA follows: TGCGCCAGCAGCTTGGCCTCGGGGGGTCGGAGTACAGATACGCAGTATTTT. Translating it yields CASSLASGGRSTDTQYF.

This chain uses TRBV5-1 with TRBJ2-3; 13 nucleotides align to TRBD2. This CDR3 has 17 residues. From germline, CDR1 is SGHRS and CDR2 YFSETQ. V gave up 4 bases and J gave up 3 bases; unmatched junction bases: 8. The DNA for the CDR3 is TGCGCCAGCAGCCCGTCACTAGCGGGGGGGCAAACAGATACGCAGTATTTT. Translation: CASSPSLAGGQTDTQYF. Full variable domain (rest looked up from reference TRBV5-1 and TRBJ2-3): KAGVTQTPRYLIKTRGQQVTLSCSPISGHRSVSWYQQTPGQGLQFLFEYFSETQRNKGNFPGRFSGRQFSNSRSEMNVSTLELGDSALYLCASSPSLAGGQTDTQYFGPGTRLTVL.

The chain links TRBV5-1 to TRBJ2-2, with D unclear. Germline V gene data show CDR1 as SGHRS and CDR2 as YFSETQ. Trimming removed 0 bases from V and 0 bases from J, with 9 bases in between. CDR3 length: 16 residues. The CDR3 is CASSLEQHANTGELFF. DNA for the CDR3: TGCGCCAGCAGCTTGGAACAGCACGCGAACACCGGGGAGCTGTTTTTT.

The chain joins TRBV5-8 to TRBJ2-3, with no clear D. The ends were cut back, 4 bases at V and 2 bases at J, with 8 bases in the middle. This CDR3 is built from 13 residues. Germline V gives CDR1 SGHTS, CDR2 YDEGEE. This CDR3 is CASSNSYTDTQYF. The CDR3 DNA reads TGTGCCAGCAGCAACTCTTACACAGATACGCAGTATTTT. The full variable domain, completed using reference TRBV5-8 and TRBJ2-3, is EAGVTQSPTHLIKTRGQQATLRCSPISGHTSVYWYQQALGLGLQFLLWYDEGEERNRGNFPPRFSGRQFPNYSSELNVNALELEDSALYLCASSNSYTDTQYFGPGTRLTVL.

This clone has a count of ten or more. The rearrangement uses TRBV10-3 and TRBJ1-5; TRBD1 is a possible D gene (5 bases). CDR1 is ENHRY and CDR2 is SYGVKD in the germline V gene. Trimming left V 2 bases short and J 3 bases short, with 8 bases between. The CDR3 length is 14 residues. As DNA, the CDR3 is TGTGCCATCAGTGAGACAGGATTCAATCAGCCCCAGCATTTT. It yields the protein CAISETGFNQPQHF.

The chain is built from TRBV13 and TRBJ2-5; D call uncertain. The last part of the DNA fits TRBJ2-7 better; the J call may be wrong. The CDR3 runs to 13 residues. CDR1 and CDR2 (germline): PRHDT, FYEKMQ (reference sequence). CDR3 nucleotide sequence: TGTGCCAGCAGCTTAGGGACCCACTACGAGCAGTACTTC. This translates into CASSLGTHYEQYF.

The genes are TRBV18 and TRBJ1-3, with D perhaps matching TRBD1 (6 bases). Germline CDR1 is KGHSH and CDR2 is LQKENI. This CDR3 is 14 amino acids long. V lost 7 bases, J lost 0 bases, and 10 bases lay in between. The CDR3 nucleotides are TGTGCCAGCTGCGCAGGGGTCTCTGGAAACACCATATATTTT. This sequence encodes CASCAGVSGNTIYF. The full variable domain, with the rest looked up from reference TRBV18 and TRBJ1-3, is NAGVMQNPRHLVRRRGQEARLRCSPMKGHSHVYWYRQLPEEGLKFMVYLQKENIIDESGMPKERFSAEFPKEGPSILRIQQVVRGDSAAYFCASCAGVSGNTIYFGEGSWLTVV.

The chain joins TRBV5-8 to TRBJ1-1; no definite D call. Per the germline V gene, CDR1 is SGHTS and CDR2 is YDEGEE. This CDR3 comprises 14 residues. V was cut by 4 bases and J by 1 base, with 11 bases left in between. The CDR3 DNA sequence: TGTGCCAGCAGCGCCTACGCCAAGAACACTGAAGCTTTCTTT. It yields the protein CASSAYAKNTEAFF.

This rearrangement joins TRBV2 to TRBJ2-5, with D possibly being TRBD1 (6 bases). Trimming took off 4 bases at V and 1 base at J, with 7 bases between the two ends. CDR1 SNHLY and CDR2 FYNNEI come from the germline V gene. This CDR3 spans 13 amino acids. The CDR3 region has the DNA TGTGCCAGCAGTGTGGACAGCCAAGAGACCCAGTACTTC. Encoded protein: CASSVDSQETQYF. Full variable domain (missing parts from reference TRBV2 and TRBJ2-5): EPEVTQTPSHQVTQMGQEVILRCVPISNHLYFYWYRQILGQKVEFLVSFYNNEISEKSEIFDDQFSVERPDGSNFTLKIRSTKLEDSAMYFCASSVDSQETQYFGPGTRLLVL.

The V call is TRBV5-1, the J call TRBJ2-5; a possible D gene is TRBD2 (5 bases). The V end lost 4 bases, the J end lost 3 bases, and 13 bases lay between the germline ends. Germline V CDR1 and CDR2: SGHRS, YFSETQ. The CDR3 loop spans 14 amino acids. The CDR3 DNA sequence: TGCGCCAGCAGCAAGGGCCTGGAGGAAGAGACCCAGTACTTC. Encoded protein: CASSKGLEEETQYF.